The T cell receptor (beta chain) described here comes from a study of T cell changes during pregnancy in multiple sclerosis. Germline V CDR1 and CDR2: MDHEN, SYDVKM. This CDR3 spans 14 amino acids. The V and J ends lost 2 bases and 0 bases respectively, with 8 bases between them. Assay used: immunoSEQ multiplex PCR; TCRdb lists only in-frame clones, some missing. The data contain around 50,000 clones, 92% of them singletons. This clone showed up just once. Material: CD4+ T cells from peripheral blood mononuclear cells, obtained after pregnancy. The receptor comes from a female donor in good health, enrolled as a control in a pregnancy study. The chain is built from TRBV28 and TRBJ2-7, with a tentative D call TRBD1 (5 bases). CDR3 sequence: CASSLQGSSYEQYF. In DNA form, the CDR3 reads TGTGCCAGCAGTTTACAGGGATCCTCCTACGAGCAGTACTTC.